A selection of T cell receptor beta chains follows, all from one sample in a study of long-term antiretroviral therapy in people with HIV. The assay was immunoSEQ multiplex PCR, and TCRdb's table has in-frame clones only and misses some. The data show about 40,000 clones, more than 70% seen once. Material: unsorted PBMCs, obtained 3.1 years after starting antiretroviral therapy. These receptor sequences come from a woman in her forties or fifties with HIV. CDR3s include the opening cysteine and the closing phenylalanine or tryptophan. The D gene is left open where the match is weak. Some rows have no size entry. The others give once, few or many, or a class for an expanded clone.

J,D,size,V,DNA,CDR3
TRBJ1-5,-,-,TRBV30,TGTGCCTGGAGTGACTTAGGGTTGGTACAGCCCCAGCATTTT,CAWSDLGLVQPQHF
TRBJ2-7,-,-,TRBV4-1,TGCGCCAGCAGCCAAGCTCCGGGGTTTAGCTCCTACGAGCAGTACTTC,CASSQAPGFSSYEQYF
TRBJ2-1,TRBD1,once,TRBV10-1,TGCGCCAGCAGTACGGCGGATCCAGGGGGCTCCTACAATGAGCAGTTCTTC,CASSTADPGGSYNEQFF
TRBJ2-7,TRBD2,-,TRBV11-2,TGTGCCAGCAGCCACCGGACTAGCGGGGGCCGTGACTCCGAGCAGTACTTC,CASSHRTSGGRDSEQYF
TRBJ2-7,-,-,TRBV5-1,TGCGCCAGCAGCCCACCCTTCCAGAACGGAGACGAGCAGTACTTC,CASSPPFQNGDEQYF
TRBJ1-2,-,-,TRBV30,TGTGCCTGGCTTACAGGGAAAGCTAACTATGGCTACACCTTC,CAWLTGKANYGYTF
TRBJ2-3,-,-,TRBV18,TGTGCCAGCTCCTCGTCGGATACTAGCACAGATACGCAGTATTTT,CASSSSDTSTDTQYF
TRBJ1-1,-,-,TRBV6-6,TGTGCCAGCAGTTCCCGGGCCAGGTCGAACACTGAAGCTTTCTTT,CASSSRARSNTEAFF
TRBJ1-2,-,-,TRBV6-1,TGTGCCAGCAGTGAAAAGCAGGGTATCGGGTCCCTGAGCTACACCTTC,CASSEKQGIGSLSYTF
TRBJ1-2,TRBD1,-,TRBV6-6,TGTGCCAGCAGCACCCCGCAGGGGGCGGGTGGCTACACCTTC,CASSTPQGAGGYTF
TRBJ2-7,TRBD1,-,TRBV6-4,TGTGCCAGCAATTCCACCGGTACAGGGGTCCCCTACGAGCAGTACTTC,CASNSTGTGVPYEQYF
TRBJ1-2,-,-,TRBV6-6,TGTGCCAGCAGTCCTCTAACAGAGGATGGCTACACCTTC,CASSPLTEDGYTF
TRBJ1-1,-,once,TRBV5-6,TGTGCCAGCAGCTTGGCAGGCAGGGCGGACACTGAAGCTTTCTTT,CASSLAGRADTEAFF
TRBJ1-4,-,few,TRBV11-2,TGTGCCAGCAGCCACGGTGCAACTAATGAAAAACTGTTTTTT,CASSHGATNEKLFF
TRBJ1-4,-,-,TRBV7-8,TGTGCCAGCAGCCGGAATGAAAAACTGTTTTTT,CASSRNEKLFF
TRBJ1-5,-,-,TRBV5-1,TGCGCCAGCAGCTTGGAGGGGGGCAATCAGCCCCAGCATTTT,CASSLEGGNQPQHF
TRBJ1-2,-,-,TRBV5-6,TGTGCCAGCAGCGCGTCGTTGGGGGTAAAGTGGTATCAACCTGGCTACACCTTC,CASSASLGVKWYQPGYTF
TRBJ1-1,-,-,TRBV30,TGTGCCTGGACACCCGGGAACACTGAAGCTTTCTTT,CAWTPGNTEAFF
TRBJ2-7,-,-,TRBV6-1,TGTGCCAGCAGCGTCCGGCGCTACGAGCAGTACTTC,CASSVRRYEQYF